What follows describes a single T cell receptor (beta chain). The data were obtained in a study of blood T cell repertoires in COVID-19. The wider study: Both acute and convalescent COVID-19 samples were obtained from the United States, Italy and Spain.

The repertoire was sequenced with immunoSEQ multiplex PCR; TCRdb's copy has only in-frame clones and lacks some. Found here are tens of thousands of clones, less than 85% of them singletons; the top ten hold over 15%. The material sequenced was peripheral blood. The sequence derives from a woman aged 80 or older with acute or convalescent COVID-19.

The DNA for the CDR3 is TGTGCCAGCAGCCAAGGACTAGCAGAGACCCAGTACTTC. It is translated as CASSQGLAETQYF. This sequence joins TRBV7-3 and TRBJ2-5, with 8 positions matching TRBD2. The germline V gene encodes CDR1 SGHTA and CDR2 FQGTGA. J gave up 4 bases and V 5 bases, and 3 bases lay outside the gene matches. The CDR3 runs 13 residues.